This T cell receptor (beta chain) emerged from a study of T cells after yellow fever vaccination. On the study more broadly: Fractions of limited cellularity were prepared by means of SMART-Seq v4 Ultra Low Input.

Study findings and constraints: Weaker, the secondary response had a peak occurring faster, on day 5 versus 15. Post-booster reappearance was seen for most primary-vaccination clones (around 96% CD4, around 90% CD8).

Trimming removed 6 bases at V and 0 bases at J, with 14 bases between. The CDR3 covers 15 residues. A remark on this clonotype: The target antigen is unknown.

5'RACE template switching generated TCR cDNA, adding a universal primer site and UMIs. TCRdb used MiXCR to reprocess the 5' RACE reads, holding one entry per CDR3 protein. This table holds under 400,000 distinct CDR3 sequences, approximately 10% found once. J is TRBJ1-2 and V is TRBV12-3 or TRBV12-4; D uncertain. Sequences were derived from PBMCs, sampled on the day of the first yellow fever vaccination. The clonotype was recovered from a man aged 18 to 35 who received the YFV17D yellow fever vaccine. This CDR3 reads CASRYWTPANYGYTF. The CDR3 DNA is TGTGCCAGCAGGTATTGGACTCCAGCTAACTATGGCTACACCTTC.